This TCR beta chain was profiled in a study of blood T cells in healthy people across ages. With a J-beta primer mix and a sample-barcoded 5' primer, a second PCR ran about 6 to 11 cycles. TCRdb reanalysed the 5' RACE reads using MiXCR and keeps one entry per CDR3 protein. The data hold around 850,000 distinct CDR3 sequences, with 36% observed a single time. Germline values: CDR1 SGHVS, CDR2 FQNEAQ. The CDR3 is 15 amino acids. V shed 4 bases and J shed 6 bases, with 16 bases lying between them. This clonotype was detected once. The chain joins TRBV7-8 to TRBJ1-5, with a weak D call TRBD1 (6 bases). The material sequenced was blood. The sequence derives from a man between 18 and 29 years old in good health. The chain's CDR3 is CASSWKQGPVQPQHF. CDR3 sequence (DNA): TGTGCCAGCAGCTGGAAACAGGGTCCTGTTCAGCCCCAGCATTTT.